This T cell receptor (beta chain) was captured by sequencing in a study of regulatory T cells in long-lasting Graves disease (dated by TCRdb to about 2021). A note on the overall study: In the newly diagnosed Graves' disease group, patients had been taking antithyroid drugs for less than 3 months. This study used TCR sequencing and RNA sequencing of peripheral blood to compare persistent Graves' disease patients against newly diagnosed Graves' disease patients. A total of roughly 33 samples were covered by TCR sequencing, comprising around 13 persistent and about 20 newly diagnosed Graves' disease patients. The study took place in China and was registered as a clinical trial.

The sample's time point, from its label and the paper: newly diagnosed GD, antithyroid drugs for less than 3 months. For both TCR sequencing and RNA sequencing, RNA was extracted from PBMCs using TRIzol. The diagnosis of Graves' disease was made according to American Thyroid Association guidelines. Recruitment of patients was carried out at an endocrinology department in Xi'an, China. Each patient gave around 9.2 milliliters of peripheral blood, collected in an EDTA anticoagulant tube. Ficoll Paque Plus density gradient separation was used to isolate PBMCs, and no further T cell sorting was done. RNA quality was checked with an Agilent 2100 Bioanalyzer and agarose gel, and concentration with a NanoDrop 2000. Library preparation employed multiplex PCR. Sequencing relied on an Illumina HiSeq 4000. iRepertoire HTBI primers and Arm-PCR amplification of CDR3 regions were used to construct TCR beta libraries. Before sequencing, the PCR products went through gel purification. Per the original workflow: Gene usage analysis of CDR3 amino acid clonotypes used the 62 TRBV and approximately 13 TRBJ segments found across samples. COPE and FqMerger were used to merge filtered high-quality paired reads into contigs. Contigs were aligned with BLAST to IMGT TRBV, TRBD and TRBJ reference genes, and CDR3 was defined per IMGT. Any clonotype with a frequency above 0.1% was counted as a highly expanded clone. Shannon entropy was used to measure repertoire diversity, and the Gini coefficient was used to measure V-J evenness. A clonotype found in more than one individual was treated as public. The public reads were reanalyzed by TCRdb: fastp trimming at Q25, MiXCR alignment, in-frame beta chains only. Rows are combined by CDR3 protein, so each entry shows the most common genes and DNA. The V and J calls here are based on TCRdb, not the publication. This sample comprises about 620,000 distinct CDR3 sequences, 16% of them detected only once. Together, the top ten hold about 18% of the sample.

In this sample, this clonotype turned up a few times. This receptor's antigen is unknown. No qualities accompany the bases; no much larger clone lies one base away. The paper's findings and limits, for the study overall: The study examined only peripheral blood because the primary lesion, thyroid tissue, could not be accessed. Lower TCR Shannon entropy and fewer highly expanded clones were observed in persistent Graves' disease patients than in newly diagnosed patients, which suggested clonal expansion. Only the TCR beta chain was sequenced and analyzed. Persistent disease showed preferential use of TRBV28, TRBJ1-2 and TRBJ2-5, whereas newly diagnosed disease favored TRBV20-1 and TRBJ2-1. Persistent patients shared more public clonotypes among themselves (fewer than 3,000) than newly diagnosed patients did (roughly 910). The small sample size was acknowledged by the authors as a limitation that may reduce accuracy.

The CDR3, from cysteine to phenylalanine, totals 17 residues. The read is trimmed to its CDR3 DNA, 51 bases read in frame from base 1. Sequences SGHTS (CDR1) and YDEGEE (CDR2) are obtained from the germline V gene. The germline V end is reduced by 4 bases and the J end by 5 bases; junction bases left unmatched: 10. In addition, the sample was reused for a study of T cells in Graves' hyperthyroidism and ophthalmopathy. The second source states: Stable Graves' hyperthyroidism was defined as the absence of progression to ophthalmopathy over 18 months of follow-up. The hyperthyroidism patients were between 18 and 65 years old and newly diagnosed, with a disease duration of less than 2 months. Exclusion was applied to patients with uncontrolled infections, other autoimmune diseases, pregnancy or lactation. Diagnoses were established on the basis of clinical symptoms, serum thyroxine and TRAb, thyroid ultrasound, and orbital computed tomography. For the first round of RT-PCR on the TCR CDR3, the HTBI primer set was used together with the Qiagen OneStep RT-PCR kit. Blood samples also contained most of the expanded thyroid clonotypes (frequency above 0.001), which suggests that blood repertoires may reflect thyroid immune responses. Ophthalmopathy was separated from stable hyperthyroidism by a 13 V-J signature model, with over 85% sensitivity and roughly 84% specificity obtained in cross-validation and 80%/75% obtained in testing. During validation, the model predicted progression to ophthalmopathy a median of approximately 6.5 months ahead of onset, with around 70% sensitivity and under 85% specificity. TCR V-J signatures able to tell the groups apart were searched for in a discovery cohort of 95 or so patients, of whom 43 had Graves' ophthalmopathy and around 56 had stable Graves' hyperthyroidism. Whether ophthalmopathy could be predicted prospectively was tested in an independent validation cohort made up of about 20 hyperthyroidism patients plus 17 patients who later progressed to ophthalmopathy. The 75 to 100 discovery patients were divided at random into training and test sets in a 7:3 ratio. In several Graves' hyperthyroidism patients, the study also compared T-cell repertoires from thyroid tissue with T-cell repertoires from blood. After blood sampling, hyperthyroidism patients were treated with methimazole at a starting dose of 30 mg daily, and ophthalmopathy patients were treated with high-dose intravenous methylprednisolone. Libraries were constructed in a second round of multiplex PCR, after which size selection and purification were performed. Libraries were sequenced paired-end with 100 bp reads on an Illumina HiSeq2000. SOAPnuke was used to process the raw data, throwing out any read that contained adapters or uncalled bases, had a mean Phred below 15, or lacked an exact constant-primer or identifier match. COPE v1.2.5 was used to merge the high-quality paired reads, and each unique nucleotide sequence was defined as a clonotype. MiTCR v1.1 was used to align clonotypes to the IMGT TRBV, TRBD and TRBJ reference segments. The analysis was restricted to V-J combinations with a frequency above 0.0001, which together covered about 99% of the repertoires. A TCS score was defined as the ratio between F50 (clonal expansion) and ExV (chaos), using BLOSUM62-based TCRdist between CDR3 peptides within each V-J. Welch's t-statistics and random forest reduced around 510 V-J features to 10 to 15, which were used in a naive Bayes classifier (R e1071). No statistical method was used to fix the sample size in advance, and group allocation was not hidden from the investigators. TCR Vbeta CDR3 sequencing of 120 to 150 peripheral blood samples (around 45 ophthalmopathy, 75 hyperthyroidism and roughly 17 progressor patients) is reported in the paper.

The sequence derives from a woman aged 25 to 39 with Graves disease. Donor details come from another sample of the same person, matched by shared clones. Rearrangement joined TRBV5-8 to TRBJ2-7; the central 15 bases match TRBD2. Material: peripheral blood mononuclear cells (PBMCs), obtained at new diagnosis, from a patient treated with antithyroid drugs. The CDR3 is CASSGGLAGGGYDEQYF. The sequenced DNA: TGTGCCAGCAGCGGAGGACTAGCGGGAGGGGGTTACGACGAGCAGTACTTC.